This T cell receptor (beta chain) came from a study of blood T cells in healthy people across ages. Aged about 6 to 100, donors were systemically healthy Caucasians from Russia. This clonotype was counted a few times. The authors ran a second PCR of 7 to 11 cycles using a sample-barcoded 5' primer and a J-beta primer mix. Every cDNA molecule carried a tag from a template-switch adaptor bearing 12 random nucleotides. TCRdb itself ran the 5' RACE reads through MiXCR, one entry per CDR3 protein. This table has roughly 1.7 million distinct CDR3 sequences, roughly a third appearing once. Sequenced input: blood. The TCR comes from a woman in her thirties in good health.

The CDR3: CASSLGLWGQTFPSYGYTF. The CDR3 coding sequence is TGTGCCAGCAGCTTAGGATTGTGGGGACAGACATTCCCTTCCTATGGCTACACCTTC. The genes are TRBV7-2 and TRBJ1-2, with 7 bases identical to TRBD1. J was trimmed by 4 bases and V by 1 base; bases with no gene match: 18. Germline V gene sequence: CDR1 SGHTA, CDR2 FQGNSA. The CDR3 consists of 19 residues.